The T cell receptor beta chain described here comes from a study of glioma-infiltrating T cells. Study-wide findings and caveats: Tissue-blood divergence was below expectation in non-neoplastic patients, above in gliomas. CDR3 overlap between tissue and blood was very small.

TCR alpha and beta CDR3 regions were amplified from RNA using iRepertoire nested multiplex PCR. For one-step reverse transcription and amplification, 100-400 ng of tissue mRNA or PBMC total RNA was used. TCRdb reprocessed the multiplex PCR reads via MiXCR and lists one record per CDR3 protein. The sample includes roughly 200,000 distinct CDR3 sequences, over 25% of them seen just once. This clonotype has only a few counts. Its specificity is unknown. Germline V CDR1 and CDR2: SGHAT, FQNNGV. CDR3 length: 15 residues. V shed 5 bases and J 4 bases; nucleotides not matched to a gene: 9. This chain uses TRBV11-2 with TRBJ2-7, with 9 bases lining up with TRBD1. The source of this sequence is a human donor with low-grade glioma or glioblastoma, undergoing nonglioma brain surgery, or in good health (not recorded which). Sequences were obtained from glioma tissue, nonneoplastic brain tissue, or PBMCs (not recorded which). The CDR3 sequence is CASSPTGTGIYEQYF. The CDR3 nucleotides read TGTGCCAGCAGCCCAACCGGGACAGGGATATACGAGCAGTACTTC.